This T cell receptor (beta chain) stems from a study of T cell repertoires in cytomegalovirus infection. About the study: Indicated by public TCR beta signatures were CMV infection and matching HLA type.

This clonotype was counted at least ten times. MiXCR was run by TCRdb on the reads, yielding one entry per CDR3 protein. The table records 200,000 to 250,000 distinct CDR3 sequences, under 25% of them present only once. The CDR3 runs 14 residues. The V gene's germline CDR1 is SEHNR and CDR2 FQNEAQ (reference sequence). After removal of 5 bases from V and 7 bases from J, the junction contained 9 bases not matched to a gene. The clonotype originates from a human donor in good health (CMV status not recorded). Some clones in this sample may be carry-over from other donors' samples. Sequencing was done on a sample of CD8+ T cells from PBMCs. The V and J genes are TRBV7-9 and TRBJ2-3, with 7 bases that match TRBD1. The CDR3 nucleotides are TGTGCCAGCAGCACCACAGGGGCAGGGTATACGCAGTATTTT. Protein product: CASSTTGAGYTQYF. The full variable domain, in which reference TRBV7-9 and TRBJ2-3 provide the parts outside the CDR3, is DTGVSQNPRHKITKRGQNVTFRCDPISEHNRLYWYRQTLGQGPEFLTYFQNEAQLEKSRLLSDRFSAERPKGSFSTLEIQRTEQGDSAMYLCASSTTGAGYTQYFGPGTRLTVL.